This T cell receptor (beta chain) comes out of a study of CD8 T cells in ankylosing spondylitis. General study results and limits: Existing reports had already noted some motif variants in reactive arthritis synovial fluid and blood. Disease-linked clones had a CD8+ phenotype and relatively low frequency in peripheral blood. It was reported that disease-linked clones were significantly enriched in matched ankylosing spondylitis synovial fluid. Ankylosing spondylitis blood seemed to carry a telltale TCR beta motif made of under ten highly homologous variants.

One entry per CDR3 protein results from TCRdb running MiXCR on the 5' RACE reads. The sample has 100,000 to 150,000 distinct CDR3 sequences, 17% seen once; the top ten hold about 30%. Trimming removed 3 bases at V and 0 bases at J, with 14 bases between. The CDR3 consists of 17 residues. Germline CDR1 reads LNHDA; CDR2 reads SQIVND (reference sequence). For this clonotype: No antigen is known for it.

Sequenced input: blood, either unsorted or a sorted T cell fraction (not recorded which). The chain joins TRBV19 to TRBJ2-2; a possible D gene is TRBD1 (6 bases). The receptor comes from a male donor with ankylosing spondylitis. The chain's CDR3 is CASSIAAGAPNTGELFF. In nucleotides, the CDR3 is TGTGCCAGTAGTATCGCGGCAGGGGCGCCGAACACCGGGGAGCTGTTTTTT.